This section outlines one T cell receptor beta chain sequence together with its context. The antigen remains unidentified. The sample comes from a study of T cell repertoires in cytomegalovirus infection. Study overall: Signatures in public TCR beta sequences pointed to both CMV infection and matching HLA type. Study-wide results and caveats: HLA-C-restricted CMV clonotypes gave the most frequent clonotype in two of eight donors.

TCRdb itself ran the reads through MiXCR, one entry per CDR3 protein. The repertoire holds 100,000 to 150,000 distinct CDR3 sequences, with more than 20% as singletons. Germline lookup yields CDR1 MNHNS and CDR2 SASEGT. With 6 bases clipped from V and 2 bases from J, the junction kept 10 bases outside the gene matches. CDR3 length: 16 residues. The sequence derives from a human donor in good health (CMV status not recorded). Some clones in this sample may be carry-over from other donors' samples. The chain employs TRBV6-1 and TRBJ2-3; 8 bases align to TRBD2. The sequenced sample consisted of PBMCs, sequenced either directly or after in vitro stimulation (not recorded which). CDR3 nucleotides: TGTGCCAGCAGCTCGACGAGCGGGAGCTACACAGATACGCAGTATTTT. Amino acid sequence: CASSSTSGSYTDTQYF.